This T cell receptor (beta chain) was captured by sequencing in a study of T-cell memory formation after mild COVID-19. Study-level information: There were largely donor-specific TCR clusters. General study findings and limits: Shrinking CD4+ clones resided mostly in CM and EM, and CD8+ ones in EMRA.

With constant-segment primers, 5'RACE yielded cDNA libraries of TCR alpha and TCR beta that carried sample barcodes and UMIs. MiXCR, run by TCRdb on the 5' RACE reads, gives a single entry per CDR3 protein. The table has some 450,000 distinct CDR3 sequences, roughly 20% seen once; the top ten hold 7.5% to 9.5%. The V gene's germline CDR1 is SGDLS and CDR2 YYNGEE. This CDR3 has 17 amino acids. The ends were cut back, 0 bases at V and 7 bases at J, with 20 bases in the middle. With regard to this clonotype: Its antigen remains unidentified.

The chain combines TRBV9 with TRBJ2-1, with D tentatively TRBD1 (5 bases). The sequence derives from an adult woman who had mild COVID-19 (a few samples of this study predate the infection). Cell type and time point are not known. Sequences were obtained from PBMCs or a T cell subset sorted from them (not recorded which). Here the CDR3 reads CASSVEGRVGRVNEQFF. CDR3 in DNA: TGTGCCAGCAGCGTAGAAGGTAGGGTCGGCAGGGTGAATGAGCAGTTCTTC.